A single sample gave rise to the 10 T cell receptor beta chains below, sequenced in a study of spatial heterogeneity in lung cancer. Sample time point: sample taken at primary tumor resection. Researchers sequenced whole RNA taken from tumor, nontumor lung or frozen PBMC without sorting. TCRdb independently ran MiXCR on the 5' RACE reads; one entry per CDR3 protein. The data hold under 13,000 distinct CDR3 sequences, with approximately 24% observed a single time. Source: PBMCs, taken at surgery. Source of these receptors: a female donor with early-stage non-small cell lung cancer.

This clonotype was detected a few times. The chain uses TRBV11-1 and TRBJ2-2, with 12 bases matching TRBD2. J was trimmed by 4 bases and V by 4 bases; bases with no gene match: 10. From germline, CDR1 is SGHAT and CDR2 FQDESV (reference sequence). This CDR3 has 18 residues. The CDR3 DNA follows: TGTGCCAGCAGCTCTCTAGCGGGAGGGCTTCGGGGCACCGGGGAGCTGTTTTTT. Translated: CASSSLAGGLRGTGELFF.

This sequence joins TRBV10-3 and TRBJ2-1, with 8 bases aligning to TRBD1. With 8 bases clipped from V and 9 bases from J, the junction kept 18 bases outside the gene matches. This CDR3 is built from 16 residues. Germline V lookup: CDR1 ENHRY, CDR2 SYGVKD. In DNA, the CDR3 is TGTGCCATCCTCCGCCAGGACAGGGCCGGGGAAGGTGAGCAGTTCTTC. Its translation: CAILRQDRAGEGEQFF.

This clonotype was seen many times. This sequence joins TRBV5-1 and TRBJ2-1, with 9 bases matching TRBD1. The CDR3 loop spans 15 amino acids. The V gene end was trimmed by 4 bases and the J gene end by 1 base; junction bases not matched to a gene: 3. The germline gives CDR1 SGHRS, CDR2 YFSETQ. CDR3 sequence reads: CASSRDRESYNEQFF. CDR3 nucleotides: TGCGCCAGCAGCAGGGACAGGGAATCCTACAATGAGCAGTTCTTC.

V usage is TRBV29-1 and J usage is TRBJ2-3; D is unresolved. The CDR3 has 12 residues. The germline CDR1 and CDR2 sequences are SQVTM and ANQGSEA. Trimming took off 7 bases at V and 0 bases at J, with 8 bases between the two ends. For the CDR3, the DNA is TGCAGCGCCACACCTAGCACAGATACGCAGTATTTT. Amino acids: CSATPSTDTQYF.

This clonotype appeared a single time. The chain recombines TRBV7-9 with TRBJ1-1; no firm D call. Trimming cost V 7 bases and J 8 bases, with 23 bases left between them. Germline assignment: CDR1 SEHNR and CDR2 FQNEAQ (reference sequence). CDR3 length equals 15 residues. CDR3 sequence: CASTPIAGLSFEAFF. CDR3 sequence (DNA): TGTGCCAGCACCCCCATAGCAGGATTGAGTTTCGAAGCTTTCTTT.

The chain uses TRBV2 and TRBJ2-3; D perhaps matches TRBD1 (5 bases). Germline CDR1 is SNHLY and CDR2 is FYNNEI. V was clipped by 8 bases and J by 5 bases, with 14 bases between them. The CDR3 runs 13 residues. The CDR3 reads CASEAGFGDTQYF. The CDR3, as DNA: TGTGCCAGCGAGGCAGGGTTTGGAGATACGCAGTATTTT.

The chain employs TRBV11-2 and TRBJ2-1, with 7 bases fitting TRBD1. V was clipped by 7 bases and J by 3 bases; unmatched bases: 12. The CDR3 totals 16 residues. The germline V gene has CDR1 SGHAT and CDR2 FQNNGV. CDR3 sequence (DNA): TGTGCCAGCAAACAGGGGACCTACACCATCTACAATGAGCAGTTCTTC. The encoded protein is CASKQGTYTIYNEQFF.

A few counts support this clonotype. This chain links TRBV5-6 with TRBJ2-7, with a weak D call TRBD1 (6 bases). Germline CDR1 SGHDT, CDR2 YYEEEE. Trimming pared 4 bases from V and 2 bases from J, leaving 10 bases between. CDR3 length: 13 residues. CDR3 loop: CASSTGTPYEQYF. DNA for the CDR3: TGTGCCAGCAGCACCGGGACACCCTACGAGCAGTACTTC.

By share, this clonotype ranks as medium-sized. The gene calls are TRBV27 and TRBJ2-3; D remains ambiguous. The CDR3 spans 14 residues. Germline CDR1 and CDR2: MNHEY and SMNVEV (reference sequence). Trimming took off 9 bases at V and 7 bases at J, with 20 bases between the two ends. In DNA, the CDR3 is TGTGCCAGTAAGAGTGAGATTTTTGGCTATACGCAGTATTTT. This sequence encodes CASKSEIFGYTQYF.

CDR3 amino acids: CASSSDRATDTQYF. In DNA, the CDR3 is TGCGCCAGCAGCTCTGACAGGGCCACAGATACGCAGTATTTT. This chain uses TRBV4-1 with TRBJ2-3; 7 bases line up with TRBD1. CDR1 is MGHRA and CDR2 is YSYEKL in the germline V gene. V trimming: 5 bases; J trimming: 2 bases; junction bases outside the gene matches: 4. The CDR3 is made up of 14 amino acids.